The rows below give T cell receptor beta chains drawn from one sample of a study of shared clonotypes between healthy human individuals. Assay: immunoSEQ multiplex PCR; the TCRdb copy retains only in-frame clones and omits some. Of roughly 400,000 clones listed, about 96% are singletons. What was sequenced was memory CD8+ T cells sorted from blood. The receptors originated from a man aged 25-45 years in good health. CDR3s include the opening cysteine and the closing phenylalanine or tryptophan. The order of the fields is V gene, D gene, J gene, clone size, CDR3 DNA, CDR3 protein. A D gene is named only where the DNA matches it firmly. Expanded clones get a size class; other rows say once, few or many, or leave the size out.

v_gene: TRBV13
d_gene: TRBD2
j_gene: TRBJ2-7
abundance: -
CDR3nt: TGTGCCAGCGCTAGCGGATACGAGCAGTACTTC
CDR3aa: CASASGYEQYF

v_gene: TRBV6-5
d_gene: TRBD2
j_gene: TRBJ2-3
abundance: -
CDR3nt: TGTGCCAGCCAACAGCGGGAGGGCACAGATACGCAGTATTTT
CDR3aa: CASQQREGTDTQYF

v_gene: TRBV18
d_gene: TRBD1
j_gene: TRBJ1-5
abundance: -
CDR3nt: TGTGCCAGCTCAAGGACAGGGGGCAATCAGCCCCAGCATTTT
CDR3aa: CASSRTGGNQPQHF

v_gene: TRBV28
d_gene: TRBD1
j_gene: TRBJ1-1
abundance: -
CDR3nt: TGTGCCAGCAGTTTGGGAACAGGGGACACTGAAGCTTTCTTT
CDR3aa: CASSLGTGDTEAFF

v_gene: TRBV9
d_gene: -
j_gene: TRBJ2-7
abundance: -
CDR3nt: TGTGCCAGCAGCCCCTCTGGGGGATACCCCTCCTACGAGCAGTACTTC
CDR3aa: CASSPSGGYPSYEQYF

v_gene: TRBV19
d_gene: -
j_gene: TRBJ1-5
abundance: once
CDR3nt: TGTGCCAGTAGTCTGGGGTACAATCAGCCCCAGCATTTT
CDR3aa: CASSLGYNQPQHF

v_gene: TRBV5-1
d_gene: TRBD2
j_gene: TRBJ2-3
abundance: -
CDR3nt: TGCGCCAGCAGCTTTTCAGCGGGAGGGCCAGATACGCAGTATTTT
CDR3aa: CASSFSAGGPDTQYF

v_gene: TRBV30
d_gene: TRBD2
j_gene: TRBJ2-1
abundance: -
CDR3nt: TGTGCCTGGAGTGTAGGCGGGAGCTCCTACAATGAGCAGTTCTTC
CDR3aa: CAWSVGGSSYNEQFF

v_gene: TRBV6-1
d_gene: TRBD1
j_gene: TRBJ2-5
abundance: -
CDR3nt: TGTGCCAGCAGTGAGTTTATACCGGGACAGGGGGGAGAGACCCAGTACTTC
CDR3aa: CASSEFIPGQGGETQYF

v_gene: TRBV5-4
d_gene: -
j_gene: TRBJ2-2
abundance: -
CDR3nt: TGTGCCAGCAGCTTGTTCGGGGCGGGGGAGCTGTTTTTT
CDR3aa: CASSLFGAGELFF

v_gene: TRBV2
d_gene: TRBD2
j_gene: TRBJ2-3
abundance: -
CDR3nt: TGTGCCAGCAGTGTACGACTAGCGGGAGTAACAGATACGCAGTATTTT
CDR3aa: CASSVRLAGVTDTQYF